A selection of T cell receptor beta chains follows, all from one sample in a study of T cells after yellow fever vaccination. TCRdb analysed the 5' RACE reads with MiXCR anew, one entry per CDR3 protein. The sample records about 320,000 distinct CDR3 sequences, over 3.5% being singletons. The sample consisted of PBMCs, taken 15 days after the yellow fever booster vaccination. The receptors were sampled from a man younger than 30 who received the YFV17D yellow fever vaccine. CDR3s include the opening cysteine and the closing phenylalanine or tryptophan. The D gene is left open where the match is weak. The size of a clone is reported for some rows only, either as once, few or many, or as a class for expanded clones.

j_call: TRBJ1-4; d_call: TRBD1; v_call: TRBV7-8; clone_size: many; cdr3_aa: CASSPNRGVTPTNEKLFF; cdr3_nt: TGTGCCAGCAGCCCTAACAGGGGGGTTACGCCAACTAATGAAAAACTGTTTTTT
j_call: TRBJ2-1; d_call: .; v_call: TRBV5-1; clone_size: .; cdr3_aa: CASSLQNNNEQFF; cdr3_nt: TGCGCCAGCAGCCTACAAAATAACAATGAGCAGTTCTTC
j_call: TRBJ2-1; d_call: TRBD2; v_call: TRBV6-5; clone_size: .; cdr3_aa: CASSYLAGVHNEQFF; cdr3_nt: TGTGCCAGCAGTTACCTGGCGGGGGTCCACAATGAGCAGTTCTTC
j_call: TRBJ2-2; d_call: .; v_call: TRBV6-2/TRBV6-3; clone_size: many; cdr3_aa: CASKGWNTGELFF; cdr3_nt: TGTGCCAGCAAGGGATGGAACACCGGGGAGCTGTTTTTT
j_call: TRBJ1-1; d_call: .; v_call: TRBV7-3; clone_size: .; cdr3_aa: CASSRGTNTEAFF; cdr3_nt: TGTGCCAGCTCGAGGGGCACGAACACTGAAGCTTTCTTT
j_call: TRBJ2-7; d_call: .; v_call: TRBV10-1; clone_size: many; cdr3_aa: CASSGQLGNYEQYF; cdr3_nt: TGCGCCAGCAGTGGACAGCTGGGTAACTACGAGCAGTACTTC
j_call: TRBJ1-1; d_call: .; v_call: TRBV6-5; clone_size: many; cdr3_aa: CASSYGGARTEAFF; cdr3_nt: TGTGCCAGCAGTTACGGAGGGGCGCGCACTGAAGCTTTCTTT
j_call: TRBJ1-5; d_call: TRBD1; v_call: TRBV15; clone_size: few; cdr3_aa: CATSRAQGGPQHF; cdr3_nt: TGTGCCACCAGCAGGGCTCAGGGGGGCCCCCAGCATTTT
j_call: TRBJ2-2; d_call: TRBD2; v_call: TRBV6-6; clone_size: .; cdr3_aa: CASNLDRNSGGAKTGELFF; cdr3_nt: TGTGCCAGCAACCTAGACAGAAATAGCGGGGGGGCCAAGACCGGGGAGCTGTTTTTT
j_call: TRBJ1-1; d_call: .; v_call: TRBV5-1; clone_size: .; cdr3_aa: CASSSGGLRNTEAFF; cdr3_nt: TGCGCCAGCAGCTCCGGGGGACTCCGGAACACTGAAGCTTTCTTT
j_call: TRBJ2-3; d_call: .; v_call: TRBV9; clone_size: few; cdr3_aa: CASSWGETTDTQYF; cdr3_nt: TGTGCCAGCAGTTGGGGCGAAACCACAGATACGCAGTATTTT
j_call: TRBJ2-5; d_call: .; v_call: TRBV5-1; clone_size: few; cdr3_aa: CASSFEVSTVPGETQYF; cdr3_nt: TGCGCCAGCAGCTTTGAAGTCTCGACAGTCCCCGGAGAGACCCAGTACTTC
j_call: TRBJ2-3; d_call: TRBD2; v_call: TRBV20-1; clone_size: few; cdr3_aa: CSASGLAGRTDTQYF; cdr3_nt: TGCAGTGCTAGCGGGCTAGCGGGACGCACAGATACGCAGTATTTT
j_call: TRBJ1-5; d_call: TRBD1; v_call: TRBV4-2; clone_size: many; cdr3_aa: CASSRQGDSNQPQHF; cdr3_nt: TGTGCCAGCAGCCGACAGGGGGACAGCAATCAGCCCCAGCATTTT
j_call: TRBJ1-1; d_call: TRBD1; v_call: TRBV4-2; clone_size: few; cdr3_aa: CASSPRGQGLLSEAFF; cdr3_nt: TGTGCCAGCAGCCCTAGGGGACAGGGCTTATTATCTGAAGCTTTCTTT
j_call: TRBJ2-2; d_call: .; v_call: TRBV15; clone_size: many; cdr3_aa: CATSRGDGVLNTGELFF; cdr3_nt: TGTGCCACCAGCAGAGGGGACGGAGTTCTTAACACCGGGGAGCTGTTTTTT
j_call: TRBJ2-5; d_call: .; v_call: TRBV5-4; clone_size: many; cdr3_aa: CASSLVEQETQYF; cdr3_nt: TGTGCCAGCAGCTTGGTGGAACAAGAGACCCAGTACTTC
j_call: TRBJ1-2; d_call: .; v_call: TRBV7-2; clone_size: many; cdr3_aa: CASSLQGPTYGYTF; cdr3_nt: TGTGCCAGCAGCTTACAGGGGCCCACCTATGGCTACACCTTC
j_call: TRBJ2-1; d_call: TRBD2; v_call: TRBV6-2/TRBV6-3; clone_size: .; cdr3_aa: CASSGLAGSGYNEQFF; cdr3_nt: TGTGCCAGCAGTGGACTAGCGGGGAGTGGGTACAATGAGCAGTTCTTC
j_call: TRBJ2-5; d_call: TRBD1; v_call: TRBV10-3; clone_size: few; cdr3_aa: CAISEGTAGLQTQYF; cdr3_nt: TGTGCCATCAGTGAGGGGACAGCTGGGTTGCAGACCCAGTACTTC
j_call: TRBJ1-5; d_call: .; v_call: TRBV6-2/TRBV6-3; clone_size: .; cdr3_aa: CASSWDTASNQPQHF; cdr3_nt: TGTGCCAGCAGTTGGGACACCGCTAGCAATCAGCCCCAGCATTTT
j_call: TRBJ2-7; d_call: .; v_call: TRBV7-2; clone_size: many; cdr3_aa: CASSLLGLGVSYEQYF; cdr3_nt: TGTGCCAGCAGCCTCCTAGGACTTGGGGTCTCCTACGAGCAGTACTTC
j_call: TRBJ1-2; d_call: TRBD1; v_call: TRBV19; clone_size: .; cdr3_aa: CANKQGGSGYTF; cdr3_nt: TGTGCCAATAAACAGGGGGGAAGTGGCTACACCTTC
j_call: TRBJ1-1; d_call: .; v_call: TRBV6-5; clone_size: once; cdr3_aa: CASSRGPGTEAFF; cdr3_nt: TGTGCCAGCAGCCGGGGCCCGGGCACTGAAGCTTTCTTT
j_call: TRBJ2-3; d_call: .; v_call: TRBV30; clone_size: few; cdr3_aa: CAWEHFSGADTQYF; cdr3_nt: TGTGCCTGGGAACACTTTTCGGGCGCAGATACGCAGTATTTT
j_call: TRBJ2-4; d_call: TRBD1; v_call: TRBV5-5; clone_size: .; cdr3_aa: CASSGTGDNIQYF; cdr3_nt: TGTGCCAGCAGTGGGACAGGGGACAACATTCAGTACTTC
j_call: TRBJ1-3; d_call: .; v_call: TRBV20-1; clone_size: many; cdr3_aa: CSARDRTYSGNTIYF; cdr3_nt: TGCAGTGCTAGAGATCGGACTTACTCAGGAAACACCATATATTTT
j_call: TRBJ2-2; d_call: .; v_call: TRBV6-5; clone_size: many; cdr3_aa: CASSYESGATGELFF; cdr3_nt: TGTGCCAGCAGTTACGAGTCAGGGGCCACCGGGGAGCTGTTTTTT
j_call: TRBJ2-1; d_call: TRBD2; v_call: TRBV29-1; clone_size: many; cdr3_aa: CSVEKRGLAGGDEQFF; cdr3_nt: TGCAGCGTTGAAAAGCGGGGACTAGCGGGGGGCGATGAGCAGTTCTTC
j_call: TRBJ1-2; d_call: TRBD1; v_call: TRBV10-3; clone_size: many; cdr3_aa: CAISGTGGLSYGYTF; cdr3_nt: TGTGCCATCAGTGGGACAGGGGGCCTCAGCTATGGCTACACCTTC
j_call: TRBJ1-3; d_call: TRBD1; v_call: TRBV12-5; clone_size: .; cdr3_aa: CASGLVPLDRGGNTIYF; cdr3_nt: TGTGCTAGTGGTTTGGTACCCTTGGACAGGGGGGGAAACACCATATATTTT
j_call: TRBJ2-2; d_call: .; v_call: TRBV12-3/TRBV12-4; clone_size: many; cdr3_aa: CATGTGTGELFF; cdr3_nt: TGTGCCACCGGGACCGGCACCGGGGAGCTGTTTTTT
j_call: TRBJ2-7; d_call: .; v_call: TRBV21-1; clone_size: many; cdr3_aa: CASSRGTGTYEQYF; cdr3_nt: TGTGCCAGCAGCAGGGGGACAGGGACCTACGAGCAGTACTTC
j_call: TRBJ2-3; d_call: .; v_call: TRBV5-1; clone_size: many; cdr3_aa: CASSLQGTRGTDTQYF; cdr3_nt: TGCGCCAGCAGCTTGCAGGGTACAAGGGGCACAGATACGCAGTATTTT
j_call: TRBJ2-7; d_call: .; v_call: TRBV5-1; clone_size: many; cdr3_aa: CASSSVVNEGEQYF; cdr3_nt: TGCGCCAGCAGCTCCGTCGTAAACGAGGGCGAGCAGTACTTC
j_call: TRBJ1-2; d_call: .; v_call: TRBV12-3/TRBV12-4; clone_size: .; cdr3_aa: CASTRLDYGYTF; cdr3_nt: TGTGCCAGCACGAGGCTAGACTATGGCTACACCTTC
j_call: TRBJ1-2; d_call: .; v_call: TRBV7-9; clone_size: .; cdr3_aa: CASSTRTSSGYTF; cdr3_nt: TGTGCCAGCAGCACACGGACCTCCTCGGGCTACACCTTC
j_call: TRBJ2-3; d_call: .; v_call: TRBV6-5; clone_size: many; cdr3_aa: CASSIQGTSTDTQYF; cdr3_nt: TGTGCCAGCAGCATCCAGGGGACTAGCACAGATACGCAGTATTTT
j_call: TRBJ1-5; d_call: .; v_call: TRBV5-1; clone_size: many; cdr3_aa: CASSLGEGGQPQHF; cdr3_nt: TGCGCCAGCAGCTTGGGAGAGGGCGGACAGCCCCAGCATTTT
j_call: TRBJ2-1; d_call: .; v_call: TRBV2; clone_size: many; cdr3_aa: CASSAAYNEQFF; cdr3_nt: TGTGCCAGCAGTGCCGCCTACAATGAGCAGTTCTTC
j_call: TRBJ1-1; d_call: .; v_call: TRBV5-1; clone_size: many; cdr3_aa: CASSLEGQGQGEAFF; cdr3_nt: TGCGCCAGCAGCTTGGAGGGCCAGGGGCAGGGAGAAGCTTTCTTT
j_call: TRBJ2-1; d_call: TRBD1; v_call: TRBV4-1; clone_size: .; cdr3_aa: CASSLGTGAYNEQFF; cdr3_nt: TGCGCCAGCAGCCTGGGGACAGGGGCCTACAATGAGCAGTTCTTC
j_call: TRBJ2-2; d_call: TRBD1; v_call: TRBV7-2; clone_size: few; cdr3_aa: CASSQRTGATGELFF; cdr3_nt: TGTGCCAGCAGCCAGCGGACAGGGGCCACCGGGGAGCTGTTTTTT
j_call: TRBJ2-3; d_call: .; v_call: TRBV5-1; clone_size: few; cdr3_aa: CASSFEGLPRHTQYF; cdr3_nt: TGCGCCAGCAGCTTTGAGGGTCTGCCGCGACATACGCAGTATTTT
j_call: TRBJ2-1; d_call: .; v_call: TRBV5-1; clone_size: .; cdr3_aa: CASRRGDSFKFEQFF; cdr3_nt: TGCGCCAGCAGAAGGGGTGACAGTTTCAAGTTTGAGCAGTTCTTC
j_call: TRBJ2-2; d_call: .; v_call: TRBV11-2; clone_size: .; cdr3_aa: CASRPLGGGRPGELFF; cdr3_nt: TGTGCCAGCAGGCCATTGGGGGGGGGCCGTCCCGGGGAGCTGTTTTTT
j_call: TRBJ1-1; d_call: TRBD1; v_call: TRBV4-1; clone_size: many; cdr3_aa: CASSLGTGGRMSTEAFF; cdr3_nt: TGCGCCAGCAGCCTCGGGACAGGGGGTCGGATGAGCACTGAAGCTTTCTTT
j_call: TRBJ2-5; d_call: TRBD2; v_call: TRBV5-1; clone_size: .; cdr3_aa: CASSGVGGGQETQYF; cdr3_nt: TGCGCCAGCAGCGGTGTTGGCGGGGGGCAAGAGACCCAGTACTTC
j_call: TRBJ1-4; d_call: .; v_call: TRBV7-9; clone_size: many; cdr3_aa: CASSRYRAGEKLFF; cdr3_nt: TGTGCCAGCAGCCGCTACAGGGCGGGAGAAAAACTGTTTTTT
j_call: TRBJ2-5; d_call: TRBD2; v_call: TRBV7-9; clone_size: .; cdr3_aa: CASSIGTSGGAQTQYF; cdr3_nt: TGTGCCAGCAGCATCGGGACTAGCGGGGGGGCTCAGACCCAGTACTTC
j_call: TRBJ2-2; d_call: TRBD1; v_call: TRBV10-3; clone_size: many; cdr3_aa: CAISESSVRGGASLAGELFF; cdr3_nt: TGTGCCATCAGTGAGTCATCGGTTAGAGGGGGCGCGTCCCTCGCCGGGGAGCTGTTTTTT
j_call: TRBJ1-1; d_call: .; v_call: TRBV5-1; clone_size: many; cdr3_aa: CASSLSGGGGQQAFF; cdr3_nt: TGCGCCAGCAGCTTGTCGGGAGGGGGAGGTCAACAAGCTTTCTTT
j_call: TRBJ2-6; d_call: .; v_call: TRBV5-1; clone_size: .; cdr3_aa: CASSPRTASGANVLTF; cdr3_nt: TGCGCCAGCAGCCCCCGGACAGCCTCTGGGGCCAACGTCCTGACTTTC